This T cell receptor (beta chain) was recovered during a study of cytomegalovirus exposure and HLA in healthy donors. This PCR relied on a set of 60 Vbeta primers and 13 Jbeta primers. Clones were read by immunoSEQ multiplex PCR, and TCRdb kept only the in-frame ones, dropping some. The table lists around 70,000 clones. The germline V gene encodes CDR1 SGHNT and CDR2 YYREEE (reference sequence). The CDR3 runs to 15 residues. The V and J ends lost 5 bases and 2 bases, in that order; junction bases with no gene match: 9. The sample taken for sequencing was PBMCs. V usage is TRBV5-4 and J usage is TRBJ2-7, with 8 positions matching TRBD2. This receptor was taken from a woman aged 40 to 50 in good health and CMV-seropositive. CDR3 nucleotides: TGTGCCAGCAGGGTGGGACTAGGATCAGCCTACGAGCAGTACTTC. Encoded protein: CASRVGLGSAYEQYF. The variable domain in full, with the rest retrieved from reference TRBV5-4 and TRBJ2-7, is ETGVTQSPTHLIKTRGQQVTLRCSSQSGHNTVSWYQQALGQGPQFIFQYYREEENGRGNFPPRFSGLQFPNYSSELNVNALELDDSALYLCASRVGLGSAYEQYFGPGTRLTVT.